The clone carrying this T cell receptor (beta chain) was recorded a few times. The antigen remains undetermined. Germline V gene lookup returns CDR1 LNHNV and CDR2 YYDKDF (reference sequence). V shed 1 base and J shed 4 bases, with 8 bases lying between them. The CDR3 extends over 14 amino acids. TCR beta libraries were made by quantitative 5'-RACE with molecular barcodes. In TCRdb, the 5' RACE reads were re-called with MiXCR into one record per CDR3 protein. The sample lists about 300,000 distinct CDR3 sequences; less than 25% were seen once. The record originates from a study of CD8 T cells in ankylosing spondylitis. Study-wide points: Matched ankylosing spondylitis synovial fluid reportedly contained a significantly enriched population of disease-linked clones. What appeared characteristic of ankylosing spondylitis blood was a TCR beta motif of under 10 highly homologous variants. In reactive arthritis synovial fluid and blood, some motif variants had been reported before.

This sequence originates from a female donor with ankylosing spondylitis or in good health (not recorded which). The J gene is TRBJ1-3, the V gene TRBV15; D uncertain. The sample was blood, either unsorted or a sorted T cell fraction (not recorded which). DNA for the CDR3: TGTGCCACCAGCAGAGCGGGCGGGGGAAACACCATATATTTT. Its translation is CATSRAGGGNTIYF.